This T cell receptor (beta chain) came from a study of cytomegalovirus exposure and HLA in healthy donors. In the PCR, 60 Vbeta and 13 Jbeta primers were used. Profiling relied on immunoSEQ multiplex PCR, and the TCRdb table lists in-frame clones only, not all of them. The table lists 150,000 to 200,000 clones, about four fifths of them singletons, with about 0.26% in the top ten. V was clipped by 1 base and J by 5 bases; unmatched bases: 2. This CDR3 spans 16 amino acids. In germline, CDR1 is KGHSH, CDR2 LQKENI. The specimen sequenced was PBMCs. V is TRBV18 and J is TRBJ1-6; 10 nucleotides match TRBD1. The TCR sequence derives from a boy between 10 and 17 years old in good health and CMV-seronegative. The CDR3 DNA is TGTGCCAGCTCACCACTAGGGACAGGGGATAATTCACCCCTCCACTTT. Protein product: CASSPLGTGDNSPLHF.